The text below deals with one T cell receptor (beta chain). The sample comes from a study of blood T cell repertoires in COVID-19. Study in general: Researchers got acute and convalescent COVID-19 samples from the United States, Italy and Spain. Sources were T cells, B-cell-depleted T cells, or PBMCs; the material itself was cDNA or gDNA.

In the original processing: Amplification from reference gene primers served as the basis for estimated nucleated cell counts. TCRdb's table, derived via immunoSEQ multiplex PCR, lists solely in-frame clones and lacks some. From that table come the V and J calls and clone size; the DNA was used to work out D and trimming. The data contain about 190,000 clones, roughly 81% of them seen just once; the ten biggest clones take up approximately 5.1%. The CDR3 has 15 amino acids. With 1 base removed from V and 0 bases from J, the gap between germline ends came to 8 bases. From germline, CDR1 is KGHDR and CDR2 SFDVKD.

Sequenced material: peripheral blood. The chain employs TRBV24-1 and TRBJ2-5, with D perhaps TRBD2 (5 bases). This TCR came from a woman aged 65 to 85 with active or convalescent COVID-19. This CDR3 reads CATSDLWRDQETQYF. The CDR3 nucleotides read TGTGCCACCAGTGATTTATGGCGGGACCAAGAGACCCAGTACTTC.